This T cell receptor beta chain is from a study of T cells in Graves' hyperthyroidism and ophthalmopathy. RNA transcripts yielded amplified TCR beta CDR3 regions. First-round RT-PCR targeting the TCR CDR3 was performed with the HTBI primer set. TCRdb re-called the multiplex PCR reads with MiXCR, one entry per CDR3 protein. The sample shows 500,000 to 600,000 distinct CDR3 sequences, about 45% of them seen only once. There are many counts of this clonotype. CDR1 and CDR2 (germline): LGHDT, YNNKEL (reference sequence). With 0 bases removed from V and 5 bases from J, the gap between germline ends came to 13 bases. The CDR3 sequence is 15 residues long.

The sample taken for sequencing was peripheral blood or thyroid tissue (not recorded which). This receptor was taken from a young woman with Graves' hyperthyroidism. The rearrangement uses TRBV3-1 and TRBJ1-1; D unresolved. The DNA for the CDR3 is TGTGCCAGCAGCCAAGATCGGCGAGGATGGACTGAAGCTTTCTTT. Protein: CASSQDRRGWTEAFF.